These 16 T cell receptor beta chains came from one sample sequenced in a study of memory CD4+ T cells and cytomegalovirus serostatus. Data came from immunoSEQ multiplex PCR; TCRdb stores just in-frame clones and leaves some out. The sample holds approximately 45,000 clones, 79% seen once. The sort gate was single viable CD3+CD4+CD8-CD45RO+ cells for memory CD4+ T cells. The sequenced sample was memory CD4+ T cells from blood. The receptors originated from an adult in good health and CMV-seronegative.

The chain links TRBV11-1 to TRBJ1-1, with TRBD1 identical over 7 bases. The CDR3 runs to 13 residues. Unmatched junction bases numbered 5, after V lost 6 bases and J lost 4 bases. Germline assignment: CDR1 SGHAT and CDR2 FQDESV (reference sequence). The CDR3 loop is CASRGQSSTEAFF. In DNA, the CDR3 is TGTGCCAGCAGGGGACAGTCGAGCACTGAAGCTTTCTTT.

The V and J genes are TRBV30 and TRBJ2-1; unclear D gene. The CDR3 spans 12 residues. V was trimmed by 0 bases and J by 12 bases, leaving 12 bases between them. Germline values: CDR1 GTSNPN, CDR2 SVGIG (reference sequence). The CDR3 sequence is CAWSVSLFGQFF. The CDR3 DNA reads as TGTGCCTGGAGTGTAAGCCTCTTCGGGCAGTTCTTC.

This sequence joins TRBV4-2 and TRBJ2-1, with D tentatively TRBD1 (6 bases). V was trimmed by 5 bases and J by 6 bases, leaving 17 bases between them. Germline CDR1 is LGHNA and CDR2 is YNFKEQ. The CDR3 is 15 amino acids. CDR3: CASSYDRTRGNEQFF. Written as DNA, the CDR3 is TGTGCCAGCAGCTATGACAGGACCAGAGGCAATGAGCAGTTCTTC.

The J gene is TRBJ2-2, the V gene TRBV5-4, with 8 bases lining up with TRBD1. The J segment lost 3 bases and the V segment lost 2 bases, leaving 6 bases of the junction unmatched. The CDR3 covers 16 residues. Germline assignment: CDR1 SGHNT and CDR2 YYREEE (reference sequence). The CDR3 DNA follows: TGTGCCAGCAGCTTAGAGGACAGGGACGACACCGGGGAGCTGTTTTTT. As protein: CASSLEDRDDTGELFF.

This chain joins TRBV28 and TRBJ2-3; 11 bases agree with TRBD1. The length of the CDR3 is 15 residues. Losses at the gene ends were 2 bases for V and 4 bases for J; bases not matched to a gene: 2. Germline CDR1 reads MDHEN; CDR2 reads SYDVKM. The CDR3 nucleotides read TGTGCCAGCAGTTTAAGGACAGGGGGCCCAGATACGCAGTATTTT. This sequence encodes CASSLRTGGPDTQYF.

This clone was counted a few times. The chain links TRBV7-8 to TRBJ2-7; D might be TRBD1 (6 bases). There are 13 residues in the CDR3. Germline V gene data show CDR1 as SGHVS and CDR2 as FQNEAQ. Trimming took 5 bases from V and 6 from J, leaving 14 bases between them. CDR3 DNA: TGTGCCAGCAGCCCACGGGACAATTCCGAGCAGTACTTC. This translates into CASSPRDNSEQYF.

CDR3 DNA sequence: TGTGCCAGCAGCAATCTAGCGGGAGCTTACAATGAGCAGTTCTTC. Translation: CASSNLAGAYNEQFF. V gene TRBV11-2 combines with J gene TRBJ2-1, with 10 bases lining up with TRBD2. Germline CDR1 is SGHAT and CDR2 is FQNNGV. V gave up 5 bases and J gave up 4 bases; unmatched junction bases: 5. This CDR3 spans 15 amino acids. Variable domain in full (rest from reference TRBV11-2 and TRBJ2-1): EAGVAQSPRYKIIEKRQSVAFWCNPISGHATLYWYQQILGQGPKLLIQFQNNGVVDDSQLPKDRFSAERLKGVDSTLKIQPAKLEDSAVYLCASSNLAGAYNEQFFGPGTRLTVL.

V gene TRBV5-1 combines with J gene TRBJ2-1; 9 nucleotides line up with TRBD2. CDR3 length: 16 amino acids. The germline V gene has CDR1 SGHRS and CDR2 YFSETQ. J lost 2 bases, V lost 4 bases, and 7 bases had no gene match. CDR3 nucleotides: TGCGCCAGCAGCCCCCTAGCGGGGTCTACCTACAATGAGCAGTTCTTC. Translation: CASSPLAGSTYNEQFF.

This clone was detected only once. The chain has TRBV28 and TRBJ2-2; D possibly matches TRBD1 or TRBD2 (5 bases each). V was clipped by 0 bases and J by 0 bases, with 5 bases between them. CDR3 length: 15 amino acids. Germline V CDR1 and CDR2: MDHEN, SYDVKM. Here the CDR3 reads CASSLWGANTGELFF. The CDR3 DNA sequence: TGTGCCAGCAGTTTATGGGGGGCGAACACCGGGGAGCTGTTTTTT.

CDR3 DNA: TGTGCCAGCAGCGGATCCGGGCGGCCCGAAAAACTGTTTTTT. It specifies CASSGSGRPEKLFF. The chain joins TRBV6-5 to TRBJ1-4; unclear D gene. Germline CDR1 MNHEY, CDR2 SVGAGI. Trimming removed 6 bases from V and 8 bases from J, with 16 bases in between. The CDR3 extends over 14 amino acids.

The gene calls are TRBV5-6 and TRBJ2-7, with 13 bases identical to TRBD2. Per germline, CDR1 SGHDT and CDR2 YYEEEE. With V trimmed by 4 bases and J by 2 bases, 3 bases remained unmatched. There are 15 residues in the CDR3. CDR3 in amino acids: CASSALAGGTYEQYF. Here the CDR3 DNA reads TGTGCCAGCAGCGCACTAGCGGGAGGGACCTACGAGCAGTACTTC.

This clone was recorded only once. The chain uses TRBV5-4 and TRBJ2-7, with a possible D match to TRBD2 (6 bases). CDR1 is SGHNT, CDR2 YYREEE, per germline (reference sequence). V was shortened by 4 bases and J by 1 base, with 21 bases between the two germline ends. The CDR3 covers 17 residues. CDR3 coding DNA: TGTGCCAGCAGCCGCAGAGCGATGGGCGGGAAATCCTACGAGCAGTACTTC. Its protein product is CASSRRAMGGKSYEQYF.

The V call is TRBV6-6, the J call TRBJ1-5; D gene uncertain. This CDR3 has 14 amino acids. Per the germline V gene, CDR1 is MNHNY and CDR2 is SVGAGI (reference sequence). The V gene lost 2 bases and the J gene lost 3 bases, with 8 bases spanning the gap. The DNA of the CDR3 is TGTGCCAGCAGTTACGCGTCAGACAATCAGCCCCAGCATTTT. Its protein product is CASSYASDNQPQHF.

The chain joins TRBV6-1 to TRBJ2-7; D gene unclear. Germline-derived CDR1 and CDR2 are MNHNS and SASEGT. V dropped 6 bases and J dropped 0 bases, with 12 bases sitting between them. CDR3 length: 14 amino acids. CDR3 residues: CASRELPTSYEQYF. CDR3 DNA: TGTGCCAGCAGAGAGCTCCCTACCTCCTACGAGCAGTACTTC.

The CDR3 coding sequence is TGTGCCAGCAGTTACCCGGACATGTCTGAGCAGTACTTC. Its translation: CASSYPDMSEQYF. The gene calls are TRBV6-6 and TRBJ2-7; a possible D gene is TRBD1 (5 bases). The V end was cut by 2 bases, the J end by 7 bases, with 12 bases between. Per germline, CDR1 MNHNY and CDR2 SVGAGI (reference sequence). This CDR3 has 13 residues.

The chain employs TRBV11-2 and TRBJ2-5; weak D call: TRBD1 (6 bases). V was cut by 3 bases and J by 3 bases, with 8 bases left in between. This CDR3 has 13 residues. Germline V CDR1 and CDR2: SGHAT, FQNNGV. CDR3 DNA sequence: TGTGCCAGCAGCTTCACAGGGAAAGAGACCCAGTACTTC. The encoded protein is CASSFTGKETQYF.